The 26 T cell receptor beta chains below were found in one sample sequenced in a study of vaccination and CD4 T cells after COVID-19. Treatment specified: 10-day PBMC culture with coronavirus spike peptide pools or control peptides (ViraFEST assay). The Oncomine TCR Beta short-read assay sequenced DNA from cultured CD4+ T cells. TCRdb used MiXCR to reprocess the PCR reads, holding one entry per CDR3 protein. Of about 20,000 distinct CDR3 sequences listed, 55% were seen once; the top ten hold over 9%. For these TCRs, the target antigens are not known. The material sequenced was CD4+ T cells from blood, cultured in vitro. Receptor source: a human donor who had recovered from COVID-19.

This rearrangement joins TRBV7-9 to TRBJ2-1, with 9 bases matching TRBD1. Germline trimming cut 8 bases from V and 0 bases from J; bases unmatched to any gene: 8. This CDR3 is built from 16 residues. Germline-derived CDR1 and CDR2 are SEHNR and FQNEAQ (reference sequence). DNA of the CDR3: TGTGCCAGCGTATCAAGGACAGGGGACTCCTACAATGAGCAGTTCTTC. Encoded protein: CASVSRTGDSYNEQFF.

The chain uses TRBV7-2 and TRBJ2-1; D not resolved. Germline values: CDR1 SGHTA, CDR2 FQGNSA. Trimming removed 0 bases at V and 5 bases at J, with 5 bases between. This CDR3 spans 13 amino acids. This CDR3 reads CASSLASDNEQFF. The CDR3 nucleotides read TGTGCCAGCAGCTTAGCTTCAGACAATGAGCAGTTCTTC.

This clonotype was picked up a small number of times. The chain has TRBV7-2 and TRBJ1-6; 7 bases match TRBD1. This CDR3 region has 18 residues. Germline-derived CDR1 and CDR2 are SGHTA and FQGNSA. The V gene end was trimmed by 1 base and the J gene end by 6 bases; junction bases not matched to a gene: 12. CDR3 coding DNA: TGTGCCAGCAGCTTAGATGTAGGAAGGGACAGAGGTAATTCACCCCTCCACTTT. This encodes CASSLDVGRDRGNSPLHF.

Only a few counts were recorded for this clonotype. The chain joins TRBV20-1 to TRBJ2-3; TRBD2 agrees at 11 bases. Germline lookup yields CDR1 DFQATT and CDR2 SNEGSKA (reference sequence). J was trimmed by 1 base and V by 4 bases; bases with no gene match: 7. The CDR3 loop spans 16 amino acids. The CDR3: CSATTGLAGGTDTQYF. The CDR3 DNA follows: TGCAGTGCTACCACCGGACTAGCGGGCGGCACAGATACGCAGTATTTT.

This clonotype showed up just once. The rearrangement uses TRBV30 and TRBJ1-1, with D hard to call. The length of the CDR3 is 12 residues. The V and J ends lost 5 bases and 8 bases respectively, with 15 bases between them. Germline assignment: CDR1 GTSNPN and CDR2 SVGIG (reference sequence). CDR3 sequence: CAWAPSGSEAFF. The CDR3 bases are TGTGCCTGGGCCCCCTCAGGTTCAGAAGCTTTCTTT.

The J gene is TRBJ2-1, the V gene TRBV6-1; 11 nucleotides line up with TRBD2. In germline, CDR1 is MNHNS, CDR2 SASEGT. The ends lost 7 bases at V and 1 base at J; junction bases unmatched: 6. This CDR3 has 16 amino acids. The CDR3 DNA is TGTGCCAGCATGAGGACTAGCGGGCGATCCTACAATGAGCAGTTCTTC. It is translated as CASMRTSGRSYNEQFF.

The genes are TRBV11-1 and TRBJ2-1, with TRBD2 identical over 8 bases. Germline values: CDR1 SGHAT, CDR2 FQDESV (reference sequence). The CDR3 is made up of 16 amino acids. J was trimmed by 4 bases and V by 4 bases; bases with no gene match: 9. CDR3 sequence (DNA): TGTGCCAGCAGCTCCCATGGGGTAGCGGGATACAATGAGCAGTTCTTC. Encoded protein: CASSSHGVAGYNEQFF.

The CDR3 sequence: CASSARGTDTQYF. The CDR3 bases are TGTGCCAGCAGTGCGCGGGGCACAGATACGCAGTATTTT. V is TRBV25-1 and J is TRBJ2-3; tentative D call: TRBD2 (5 bases). Deletions cut 4 bases from V and 1 base from J, with 6 bases between. Germline CDR1 and CDR2: MGHDK and SYGVNS. The CDR3 covers 13 residues.

This chain uses TRBV6-1 with TRBJ2-3; perhaps D is TRBD1 or TRBD2 (5 bases each). The germline gives CDR1 MNHNS, CDR2 SASEGT. The CDR3 has 15 residues. V lost 1 base to trimming and J lost 8 bases, with 16 bases between them. The CDR3, as DNA: TGTGCCAGCAGTGAAGGTTGGGCCTCTGGGGGTACGCAGTATTTT. Translation gives CASSEGWASGGTQYF.

The chain is built from TRBV6-2 or TRBV6-3 and TRBJ2-3; D may be TRBD2 (5 bases). The CDR3 length is 16 residues. The V gene lost 0 bases and the J gene lost 1 base, with 11 bases spanning the gap. Germline loops: CDR1 MNHEY, CDR2 SVGEGT. CDR3: CASSYSSGGRTDTQYF. CDR3 nucleotides: TGTGCCAGCAGTTACTCGTCCGGCGGGCGCACAGATACGCAGTATTTT.

The V and J genes are TRBV20-1 and TRBJ2-1, with 10 nucleotides matching TRBD2. Germline CDR1 and CDR2: DFQATT and SNEGSKA (reference sequence). V gave up 0 bases and J gave up 4 bases; unmatched junction bases: 6. The CDR3 has 16 amino acids. The CDR3 DNA is TGCAGTGCTAGAGATAGCGGGAGGCCTTCTTACAATGAGCAGTTCTTC. Translation gives CSARDSGRPSYNEQFF.

The chain carries TRBV11-3 and TRBJ1-1; TRBD1 matches at 9 bases. The CDR3 is made up of 15 amino acids. The V gene end was trimmed by 5 bases and the J gene end by 3 bases; junction bases not matched to a gene: 7. Germline V gives CDR1 SGHNT, CDR2 YENEEA. The CDR3 loop is CASSPWTGDDTEAFF. In nucleotides, the CDR3 is TGTGCCAGCAGCCCCTGGACAGGGGACGACACTGAAGCTTTCTTT.

The CDR3 sequence: CASSLDGGRGNGYTF. CDR3 sequence (DNA): TGTGCCAGCAGCTTAGATGGTGGCAGGGGGAATGGCTACACCTTC. This sequence joins TRBV7-6 and TRBJ1-2, with 7 bases identical to TRBD1. The CDR3 length is 15 residues. Germline trimming cut 1 base from V and 6 bases from J; bases unmatched to any gene: 8. Germline V gene data show CDR1 as SGHVS and CDR2 as FNYEAQ.

The V and J genes are TRBV6-2 or TRBV6-3 and TRBJ1-2; 7 bases line up with TRBD1. The CDR3 length is 16 residues. The germline gives CDR1 MNHEY, CDR2 SVGEGT. The V and J ends lost 6 bases and 2 bases, in that order; junction bases with no gene match: 12. CDR3 loop: CASSKTPDRRNYGYTF. The CDR3 nucleotides read TGTGCCAGCAGCAAGACACCGGACAGGAGGAACTATGGCTACACCTTC.

The rearrangement uses TRBV27 and TRBJ2-1; 10 bases are a match to TRBD2. V dropped 1 base and J dropped 9; count of bases not matched to a gene: 9. The V gene's germline CDR1 is MNHEY and CDR2 SMNVEV (reference sequence). The CDR3 loop spans 16 amino acids. The CDR3, as DNA: TGTGCCAGCAGTTTATTCCCTAAGCGGGAGGGCATTGAGCAGTTCTTC. Translated: CASSLFPKREGIEQFF.

The CDR3 reads CASSPTGTRSTGEQYF. In DNA, the CDR3 is TGTGCCAGCAGTCCGACTGGGACTAGATCTACGGGCGAGCAGTACTTC. This rearrangement joins TRBV6-1 to TRBJ2-7; 8 nucleotides agree with TRBD2. Trimming cost V 5 bases and J 6 bases; bases outside gene matches: 15. The CDR3 totals 16 residues. Germline lookup yields CDR1 MNHNS and CDR2 SASEGT.

CDR3 region: CASSSGRYNQPQHF. CDR3 nucleotides: TGTGCCAGCAGTTCCGGAAGATACAATCAGCCCCAGCATTTT. The chain links TRBV6-2 or TRBV6-3 to TRBJ1-5; D gene ambiguous. Germline CDR1 and CDR2: MNHEY and SVGEGT. There are 14 residues in the CDR3. Trimming stripped 4 bases from V and 3 bases from J, with 10 bases between.

This chain connects TRBV24-1 to TRBJ2-6; either TRBD1 or TRBD2 may supply D (6 bases each). V was cut by 4 bases and J by 0 bases, with 12 bases left in between. The germline V gene has CDR1 KGHDR and CDR2 SFDVKD. CDR3 size: 17 residues. The CDR3 bases are TGTGCCACCAGTGAGGGGGGCTCCGGCTCTGGGGCCAACGTCCTGACTTTC. Translated: CATSEGGSGSGANVLTF.

V is TRBV20-1 and J is TRBJ1-1; no definite D call. Trimming shortened V by 0 bases and J by 1 base, and 12 bases separated the two germline ends. Per germline, CDR1 DFQATT and CDR2 SNEGSKA (reference sequence). The CDR3 spans 15 residues. In nucleotides, the CDR3 is TGCAGTGCTAGAGATTATTCAAGAGGGAACACTGAAGCTTTCTTT. Its protein is CSARDYSRGNTEAFF.

The chain joins TRBV15 to TRBJ2-3; TRBD2 aligns across 7 bases. Germline CDR1 is LNHNV and CDR2 is YYDKDF (reference sequence). With V trimmed by 0 bases and J by 2 bases, 11 bases remained unmatched. The CDR3 totals 18 residues. The CDR3 region has the DNA TGTGCCACCAGCAGAGATCTTGCGGGAGTACCCCCCACAGATACGCAGTATTTT. Translated, it gives CATSRDLAGVPPTDTQYF.

This clonotype has only a few counts. The rearrangement uses TRBV6-1 and TRBJ2-3, with a tentative D call TRBD1 (6 bases). This CDR3 is 16 amino acids long. V lost 6 bases to trimming and J lost 0 bases, with 16 bases between them. Germline-derived CDR1 and CDR2 are MNHNS and SASEGT. The CDR3 loop is CASRKTGMKSTDTQYF. Written as DNA, the CDR3 is TGTGCCAGCAGGAAGACAGGAATGAAAAGCACAGATACGCAGTATTTT.

This chain uses TRBV2 with TRBJ2-1; perhaps TRBD1 as D (6 bases). Per the germline V gene, CDR1 is SNHLY and CDR2 is FYNNEI. V was cut by 6 bases and J by 7 bases, with 10 bases left in between. The CDR3 consists of 12 residues. CDR3 in amino acids: CASRGTGNEQFF. CDR3 DNA sequence: TGTGCCAGCAGGGGAACAGGGAATGAGCAGTTCTTC.

This clonotype was observed a few times. CDR3 amino acids: CASSERKVADTQYF. Written as DNA, the CDR3 is TGTGCCAGCAGTGAACGGAAAGTGGCAGATACGCAGTATTTT. This chain uses TRBV2 with TRBJ2-3; D not certain. The V gene's germline CDR1 is SNHLY and CDR2 FYNNEI. CDR3 length equals 14 residues. V was pared by 2 bases and J by 4 bases, with 10 bases between.

This chain joins TRBV6-1 and TRBJ1-6; D unresolved. The CDR3 covers 15 residues. Trimming removed 1 base from V and 7 bases from J, with 11 bases in between. Germline loops: CDR1 MNHNS, CDR2 SASEGT. The DNA for the CDR3 is TGTGCCAGCAGTGAAGTCGGTCAGACGAATTCACCCCTCCACTTT. This codes for CASSEVGQTNSPLHF.

This clonotype was recorded a few times. This sequence joins TRBV10-3 and TRBJ1-5; 9 bases agree with TRBD1. CDR1 and CDR2 (germline): ENHRY, SYGVKD. The CDR3 loop spans 17 amino acids. The J segment lost 0 bases and the V segment lost 2 bases, leaving 5 bases of the junction unmatched. Here the CDR3 reads CAISEQGQGFSNQPQHF. DNA of the CDR3: TGTGCCATCAGTGAGCAGGGACAGGGTTTTAGCAATCAGCCCCAGCATTTT.

This clonotype turned up a few times. The chain has TRBV27 and TRBJ2-7; TRBD1 matches 10 bases. Germline trimming cut 4 bases from V and 6 bases from J; bases unmatched to any gene: 12. Germline values: CDR1 MNHEY, CDR2 SMNVEV (reference sequence). The CDR3 has 16 residues. Written as DNA, the CDR3 is TGTGCCAGCAGTTCCAGACAGGGGGCGCTAACAGGCGAGCAGTACTTC. It yields the protein CASSSRQGALTGEQYF.